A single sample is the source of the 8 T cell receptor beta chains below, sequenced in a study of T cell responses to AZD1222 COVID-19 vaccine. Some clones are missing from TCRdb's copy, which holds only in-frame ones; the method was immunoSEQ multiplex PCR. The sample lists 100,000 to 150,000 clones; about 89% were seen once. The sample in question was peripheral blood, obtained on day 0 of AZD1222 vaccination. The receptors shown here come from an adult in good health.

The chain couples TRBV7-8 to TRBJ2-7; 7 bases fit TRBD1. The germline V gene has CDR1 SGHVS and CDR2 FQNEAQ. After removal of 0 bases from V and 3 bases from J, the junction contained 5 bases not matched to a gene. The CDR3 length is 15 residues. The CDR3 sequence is CASSLAGGEIYEQYF. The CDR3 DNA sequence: TGTGCCAGCAGCTTAGCAGGGGGCGAAATCTACGAGCAGTACTTC.

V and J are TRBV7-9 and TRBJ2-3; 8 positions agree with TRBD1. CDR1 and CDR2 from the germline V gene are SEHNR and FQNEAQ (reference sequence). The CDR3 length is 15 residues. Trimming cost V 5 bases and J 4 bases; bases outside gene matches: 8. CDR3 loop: CASSPGTGGPDTQYF. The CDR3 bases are TGTGCCAGCAGCCCCGGGACAGGTGGGCCAGATACGCAGTATTTT.

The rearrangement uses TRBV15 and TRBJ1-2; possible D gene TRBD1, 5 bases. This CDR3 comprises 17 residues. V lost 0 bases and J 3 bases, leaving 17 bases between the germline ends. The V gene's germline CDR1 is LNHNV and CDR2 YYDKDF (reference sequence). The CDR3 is CATSRERGTGLHYGYTF. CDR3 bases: TGTGCCACCAGCAGAGAGAGGGGAACCGGGCTCCACTATGGCTACACCTTC.

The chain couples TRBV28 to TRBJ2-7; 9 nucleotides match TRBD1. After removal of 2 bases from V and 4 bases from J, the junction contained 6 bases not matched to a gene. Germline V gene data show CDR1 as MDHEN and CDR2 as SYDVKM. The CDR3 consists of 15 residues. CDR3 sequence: CASSLIEQGAYEQYF. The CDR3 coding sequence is TGTGCCAGCAGTTTAATTGAACAGGGGGCTTACGAGCAGTACTTC.

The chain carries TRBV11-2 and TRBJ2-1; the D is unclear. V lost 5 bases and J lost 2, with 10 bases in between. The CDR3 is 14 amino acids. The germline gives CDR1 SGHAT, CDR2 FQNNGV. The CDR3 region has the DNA TGTGCCAGCAGCGGAGTGTCCCCCTACAATGAGCAGTTCTTC. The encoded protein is CASSGVSPYNEQFF.

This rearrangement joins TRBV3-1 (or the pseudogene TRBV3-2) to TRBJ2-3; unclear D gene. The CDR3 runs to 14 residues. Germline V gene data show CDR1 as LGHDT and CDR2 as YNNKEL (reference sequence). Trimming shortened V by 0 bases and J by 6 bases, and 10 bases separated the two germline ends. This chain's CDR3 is CASSQDNRRDTQYF. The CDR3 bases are TGTGCCAGCAGCCAAGACAACCGCCGGGATACGCAGTATTTT.

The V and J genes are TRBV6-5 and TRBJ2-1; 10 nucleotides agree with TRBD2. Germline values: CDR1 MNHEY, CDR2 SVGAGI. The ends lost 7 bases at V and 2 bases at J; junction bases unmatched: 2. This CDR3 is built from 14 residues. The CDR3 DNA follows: TGTGCCAGCAATCTAGCGGGGGCCTACAATGAGCAGTTCTTC. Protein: CASNLAGAYNEQFF.

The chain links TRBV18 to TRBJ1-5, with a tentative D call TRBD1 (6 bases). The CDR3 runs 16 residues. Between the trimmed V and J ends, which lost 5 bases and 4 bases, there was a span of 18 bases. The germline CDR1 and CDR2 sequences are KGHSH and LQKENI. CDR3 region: CASSEQDSRANQPQHF. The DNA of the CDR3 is TGTGCCAGCTCAGAACAGGACAGTAGGGCGAATCAGCCCCAGCATTTT. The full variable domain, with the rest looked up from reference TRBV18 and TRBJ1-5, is NAGVMQNPRHLVRRRGQEARLRCSPMKGHSHVYWYRQLPEEGLKFMVYLQKENIIDESGMPKERFSAEFPKEGPSILRIQQVVRGDSAAYFCASSEQDSRANQPQHFGDGTRLSIL.